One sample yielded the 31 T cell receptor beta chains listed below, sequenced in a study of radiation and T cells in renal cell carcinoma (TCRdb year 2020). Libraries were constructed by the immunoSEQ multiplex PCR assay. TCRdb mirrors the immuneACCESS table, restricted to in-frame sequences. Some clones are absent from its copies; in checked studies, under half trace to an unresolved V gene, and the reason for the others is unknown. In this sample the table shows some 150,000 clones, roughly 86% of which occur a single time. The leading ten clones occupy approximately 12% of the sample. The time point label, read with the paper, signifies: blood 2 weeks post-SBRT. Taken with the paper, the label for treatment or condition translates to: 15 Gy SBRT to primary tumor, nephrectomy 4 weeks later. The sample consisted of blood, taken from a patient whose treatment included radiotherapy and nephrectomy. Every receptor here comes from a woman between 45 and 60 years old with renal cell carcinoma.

This CDR3 reads CASSVTGSGDIQYF. Written as DNA, the CDR3 is TGTGCCAGCAGCGTTACAGGGTCAGGGGACATTCAGTACTTC. The V and J genes are TRBV6-1 and TRBJ2-4; D may be TRBD1 (6 bases). Between the trimmed V and J ends, which lost 6 bases and 8 bases, there was a span of 17 bases. The germline V gene encodes CDR1 MNHNS and CDR2 SASEGT. This CDR3 is 14 amino acids long.

CDR3 in DNA: TGTGCCAGCAGCTTAGACTACAGGTCCTACGAGCAGTACTTC. It translates to CASSLDYRSYEQYF. The chain uses TRBV7-2 and TRBJ2-7; D possibly corresponds to TRBD1 (5 bases). Germline-derived CDR1 and CDR2 are SGHTA and FQGNSA. With 1 base removed from V and 1 base from J, the gap between germline ends came to 8 bases. This CDR3 is built from 14 residues.

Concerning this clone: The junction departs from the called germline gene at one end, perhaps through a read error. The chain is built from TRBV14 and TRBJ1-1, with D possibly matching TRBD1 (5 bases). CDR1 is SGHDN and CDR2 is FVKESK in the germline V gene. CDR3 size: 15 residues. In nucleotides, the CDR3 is TGTGCCAGCAGCCCCCTCCCGTCGGGGGGGACTGAAGCTTCCTTT. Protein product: CASSPLPSGGTEASF.

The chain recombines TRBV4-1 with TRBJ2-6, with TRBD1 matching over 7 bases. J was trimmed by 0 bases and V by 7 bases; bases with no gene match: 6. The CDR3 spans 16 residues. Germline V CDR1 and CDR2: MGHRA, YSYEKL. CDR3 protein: CASTTGTGSGANVLTF. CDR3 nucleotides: TGCGCCAGCACGACAGGGACGGGCTCTGGGGCCAACGTCCTGACTTTC.

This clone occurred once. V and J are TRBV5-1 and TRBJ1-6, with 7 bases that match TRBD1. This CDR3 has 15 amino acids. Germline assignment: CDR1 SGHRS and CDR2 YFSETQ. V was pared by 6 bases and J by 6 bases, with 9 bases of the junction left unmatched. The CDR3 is CASTLRTGANSPLHF. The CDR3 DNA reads TGCGCCAGCACTCTCCGGACAGGAGCTAATTCACCCCTCCACTTT. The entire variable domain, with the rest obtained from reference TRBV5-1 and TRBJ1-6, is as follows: KAGVTQTPRYLIKTRGQQVTLSCSPISGHRSVSWYQQTPGQGLQFLFEYFSETQRNKGNFPGRFSGRQFSNSRSEMNVSTLELGDSALYLCASTLRTGANSPLHFGNGTRLTVT.

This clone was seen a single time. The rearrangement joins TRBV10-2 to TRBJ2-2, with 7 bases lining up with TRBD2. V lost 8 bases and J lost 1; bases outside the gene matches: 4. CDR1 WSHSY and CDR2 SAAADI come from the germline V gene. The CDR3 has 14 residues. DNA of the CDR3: TGCGCCAGCGGGATAGCGGGGAACACCGGGGAGCTGTTTTTT. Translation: CASGIAGNTGELFF.

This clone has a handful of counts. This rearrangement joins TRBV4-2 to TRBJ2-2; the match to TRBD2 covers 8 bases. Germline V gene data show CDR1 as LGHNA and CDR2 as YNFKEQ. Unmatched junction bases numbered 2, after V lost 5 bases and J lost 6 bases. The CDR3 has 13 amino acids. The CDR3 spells CASSKTSAGELFF. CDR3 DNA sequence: TGTGCCAGCAGCAAGACTAGCGCCGGGGAGCTGTTTTTT.

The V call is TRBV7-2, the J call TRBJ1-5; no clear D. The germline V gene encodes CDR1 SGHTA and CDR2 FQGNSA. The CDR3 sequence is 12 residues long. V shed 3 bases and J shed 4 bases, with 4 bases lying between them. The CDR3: CASSFINQPQHF. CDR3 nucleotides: TGTGCCAGCAGCTTTATTAATCAGCCCCAGCATTTT.

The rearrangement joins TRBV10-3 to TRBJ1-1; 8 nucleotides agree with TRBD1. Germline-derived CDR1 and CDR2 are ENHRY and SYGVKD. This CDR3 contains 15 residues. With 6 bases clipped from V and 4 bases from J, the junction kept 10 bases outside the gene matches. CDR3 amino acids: CAISTDREKSTEAFF. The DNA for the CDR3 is TGTGCCATCAGCACGGACAGGGAAAAATCCACTGAAGCTTTCTTT.

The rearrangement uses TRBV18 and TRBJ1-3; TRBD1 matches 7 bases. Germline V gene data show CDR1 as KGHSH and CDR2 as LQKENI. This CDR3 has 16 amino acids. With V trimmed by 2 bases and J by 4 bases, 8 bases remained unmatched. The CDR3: CASSPTTGTLGNTIYF. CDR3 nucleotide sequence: TGTGCCAGCTCACCAACGACAGGGACGCTGGGAAACACCATATATTTT.

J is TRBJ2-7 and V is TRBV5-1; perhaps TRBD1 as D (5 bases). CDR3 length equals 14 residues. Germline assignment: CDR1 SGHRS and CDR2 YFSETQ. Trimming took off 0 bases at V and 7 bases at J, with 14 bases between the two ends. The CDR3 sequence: CASSLGGAAGEQYF. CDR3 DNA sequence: TGCGCCAGCAGCTTGGGTGGCGCCGCAGGGGAGCAGTACTTC.

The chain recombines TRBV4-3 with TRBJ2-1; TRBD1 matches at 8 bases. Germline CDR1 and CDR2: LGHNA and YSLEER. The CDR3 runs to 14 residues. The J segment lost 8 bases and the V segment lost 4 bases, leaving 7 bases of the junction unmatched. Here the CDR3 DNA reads TGCGCCAGCAGCCGACAGGGGCCGCCCGATGAGCAGTTCTTC. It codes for CASSRQGPPDEQFF.

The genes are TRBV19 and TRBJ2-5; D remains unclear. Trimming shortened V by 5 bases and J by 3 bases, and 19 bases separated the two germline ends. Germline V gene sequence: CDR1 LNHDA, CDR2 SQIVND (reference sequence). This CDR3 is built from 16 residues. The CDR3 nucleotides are TGTGCCAGTAGTTCCTCCCCCCAAGGGTCAAAAGAGACCCAGTACTTC. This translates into CASSSSPQGSKETQYF.

The CDR3 DNA reads as TGTGCCAGCAGCTTAGATATAGGGCTGTCTCAGCCCCAGCATTTT. Protein: CASSLDIGLSQPQHF. The chain carries TRBV11-2 and TRBJ1-5; D remains ambiguous. The CDR3 spans 15 residues. V dropped 0 bases and J dropped 6 bases, with 12 bases sitting between them. The germline gives CDR1 SGHAT, CDR2 FQNNGV.

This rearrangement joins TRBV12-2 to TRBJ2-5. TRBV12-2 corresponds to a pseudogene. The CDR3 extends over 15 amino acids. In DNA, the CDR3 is TGTGCAAGTCGACCACTAGGGGCTTCCGAAGAGACCCAGTACTTC. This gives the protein CASRPLGASEETQYF.

The CDR3 bases are TGTGCCAGCAGTGAATACGCAGGGGATACTGAAGCTTTCTTT. Translation: CASSEYAGDTEAFF. This chain connects TRBV6-1 to TRBJ1-1; D is perhaps TRBD1 (6 bases). This CDR3 comprises 14 residues. Germline V gene sequence: CDR1 MNHNS, CDR2 SASEGT. V was pared by 2 bases and J by 5 bases, with 12 bases between.

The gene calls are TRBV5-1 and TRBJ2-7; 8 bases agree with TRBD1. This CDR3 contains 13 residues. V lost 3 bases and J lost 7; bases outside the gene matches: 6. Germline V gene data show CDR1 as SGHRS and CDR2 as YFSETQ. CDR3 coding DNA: TGCGCCAGCAGCTGGGGACAGGTCTCGGAGCAGTACTTC. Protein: CASSWGQVSEQYF.

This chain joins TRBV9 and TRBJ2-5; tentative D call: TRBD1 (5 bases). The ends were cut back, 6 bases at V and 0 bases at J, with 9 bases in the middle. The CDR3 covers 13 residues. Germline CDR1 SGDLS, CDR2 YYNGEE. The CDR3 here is CASNRRDQETQYF. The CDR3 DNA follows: TGTGCCAGCAACCGCAGGGACCAAGAGACCCAGTACTTC.

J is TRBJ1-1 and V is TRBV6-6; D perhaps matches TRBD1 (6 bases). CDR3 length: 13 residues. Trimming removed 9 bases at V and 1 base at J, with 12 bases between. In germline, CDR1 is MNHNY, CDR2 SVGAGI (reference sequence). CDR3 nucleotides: TGTGCCAGTGAGGGGGGGAGGAACACTGAAGCTTTCTTT. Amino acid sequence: CASEGGRNTEAFF.

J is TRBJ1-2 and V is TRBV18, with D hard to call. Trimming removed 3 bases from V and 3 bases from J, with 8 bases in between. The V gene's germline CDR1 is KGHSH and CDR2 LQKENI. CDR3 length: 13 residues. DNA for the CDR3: TGTGCCAGCTCACCCGCCCTCGACTATGGCTACACCTTC. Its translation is CASSPALDYGYTF.

CDR3 in amino acids: CASSLDGTSAGELFF. The CDR3 DNA reads as TGTGCCAGCAGCTTAGACGGGACATCGGCCGGGGAGCTGTTTTTT. The rearrangement links TRBV11-3 to TRBJ2-2; D perhaps matches TRBD1 (6 bases). The germline V and J ends were trimmed by 0 bases and 6 bases, with 11 bases remaining between them. This CDR3 spans 15 amino acids. In germline, CDR1 is SGHNT, CDR2 YENEEA.

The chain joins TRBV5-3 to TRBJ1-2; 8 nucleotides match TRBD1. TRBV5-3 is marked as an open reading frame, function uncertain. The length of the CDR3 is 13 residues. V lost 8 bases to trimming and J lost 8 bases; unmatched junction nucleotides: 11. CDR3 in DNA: TGTGCCAGCCCGGGACAGGATGTTTGCGGCTACACCTTC. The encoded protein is CASPGQDVCGYTF.

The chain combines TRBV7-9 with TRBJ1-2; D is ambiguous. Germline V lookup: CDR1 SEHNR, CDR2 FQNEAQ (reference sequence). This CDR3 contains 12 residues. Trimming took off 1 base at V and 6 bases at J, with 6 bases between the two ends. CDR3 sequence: CASSLGPNGYTF. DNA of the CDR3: TGTGCCAGCAGCTTAGGACCGAATGGCTACACCTTC. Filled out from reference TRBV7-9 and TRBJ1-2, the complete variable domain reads DTGVSQNPRHKITKRGQNVTFRCDPISEHNRLYWYRQTLGQGPEFLTYFQNEAQLEKSRLLSDRFSAERPKGSFSTLEIQRTEQGDSAMYLCASSLGPNGYTFGSGTRLTVV.

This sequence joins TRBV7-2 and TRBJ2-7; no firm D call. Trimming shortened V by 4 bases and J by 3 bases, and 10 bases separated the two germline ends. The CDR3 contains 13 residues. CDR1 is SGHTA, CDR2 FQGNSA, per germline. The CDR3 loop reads CASSSVPSYEQYF. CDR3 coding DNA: TGTGCCAGCAGCTCGGTCCCCAGCTACGAGCAGTACTTC.

CDR3 amino acids: CAWISGSVYNSPLHF. CDR3 in DNA: TGTGCCTGGATATCTGGGAGTGTTTATAATTCACCCCTCCACTTT. The chain combines TRBV30 with TRBJ1-6; D call uncertain. This CDR3 has 15 residues. Germline-derived CDR1 and CDR2 are GTSNPN and SVGIG (reference sequence). Between the trimmed V and J ends, which lost 4 bases and 4 bases, there was a span of 14 bases.

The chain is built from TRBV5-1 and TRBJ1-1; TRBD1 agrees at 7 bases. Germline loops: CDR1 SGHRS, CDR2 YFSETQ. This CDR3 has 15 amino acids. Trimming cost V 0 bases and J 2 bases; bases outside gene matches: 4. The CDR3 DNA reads TGCGCCAGCAGCTTGGTTGGACAGGTAAACACTGAAGCTTTCTTT. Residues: CASSLVGQVNTEAFF.

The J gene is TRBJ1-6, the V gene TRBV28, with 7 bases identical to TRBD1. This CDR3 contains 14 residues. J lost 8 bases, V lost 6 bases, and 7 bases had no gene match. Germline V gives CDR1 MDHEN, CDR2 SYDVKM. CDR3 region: CASSRDREDSPLHF. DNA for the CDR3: TGTGCCAGCAGCCGTGACAGGGAAGATTCACCCCTCCACTTT.

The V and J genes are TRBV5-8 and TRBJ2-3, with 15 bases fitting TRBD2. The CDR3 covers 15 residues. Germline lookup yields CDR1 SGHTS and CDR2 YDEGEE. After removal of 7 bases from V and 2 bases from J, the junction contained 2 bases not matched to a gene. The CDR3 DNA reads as TGTGCCAGCGGACTAGCGGGGGGGTACACAGATACGCAGTATTTT. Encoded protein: CASGLAGGYTDTQYF.

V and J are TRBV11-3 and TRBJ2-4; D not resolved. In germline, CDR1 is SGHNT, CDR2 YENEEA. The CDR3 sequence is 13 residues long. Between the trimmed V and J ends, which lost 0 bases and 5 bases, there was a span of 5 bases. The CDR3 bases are TGTGCCAGCAGCTTAGATTCCCAAAACATTCAGTACTTC. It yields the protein CASSLDSQNIQYF.

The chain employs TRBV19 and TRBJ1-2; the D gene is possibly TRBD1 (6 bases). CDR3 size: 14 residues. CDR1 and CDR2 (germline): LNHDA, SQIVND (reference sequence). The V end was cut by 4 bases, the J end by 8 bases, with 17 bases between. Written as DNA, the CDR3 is TGTGCCAGTAGTACCGGGACACCGCCTCTGGGCTACACCTTC. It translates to CASSTGTPPLGYTF.

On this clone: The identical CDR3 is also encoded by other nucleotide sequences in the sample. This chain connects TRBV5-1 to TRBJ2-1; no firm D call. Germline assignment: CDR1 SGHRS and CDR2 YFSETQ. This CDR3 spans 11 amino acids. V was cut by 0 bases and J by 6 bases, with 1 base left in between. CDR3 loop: CASSLGNEQFF. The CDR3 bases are TGCGCCAGCAGCTTGGGCAATGAGCAGTTCTTC. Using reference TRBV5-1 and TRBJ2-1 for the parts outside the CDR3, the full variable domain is KAGVTQTPRYLIKTRGQQVTLSCSPISGHRSVSWYQQTPGQGLQFLFEYFSETQRNKGNFPGRFSGRQFSNSRSEMNVSTLELGDSALYLCASSLGNEQFFGPGTRLTVL.